The T cell receptor (beta chain) described here comes from a study of radiotherapy plus CTLA-4 blockade in lung cancer. Method: immunoSEQ multiplex PCR; TCRdb's copy keeps in-frame clones and lacks some. The sample lists some 60,000 clones; around 77% were seen once. The CDR3 length is 15 residues. Per the germline V gene, CDR1 is LNHDA and CDR2 is SQIVND (reference sequence). The V end lost 3 bases, the J end lost 3 bases, and 11 bases lay between the germline ends. This clone was seen once. J is TRBJ1-4 and V is TRBV19, with D perhaps TRBD1 (5 bases). The source of this sequence is a human donor with non-small cell lung cancer who had a complete response to radiotherapy plus ipilimumab. The source material was peripheral blood, sampled from a patient treated with radiotherapy plus ipilimumab. The CDR3 reads CASSIRGRPNEKLFF. Here the CDR3 DNA reads TGTGCCAGTAGTATTAGGGGCAGACCTAATGAAAAACTGTTTTTT.